What follows are 18 T cell receptor beta chains derived from one specimen sequenced in a study of regulatory T cells in long-lasting Graves disease. Time point of the sample: newly diagnosed GD, antithyroid drugs for less than 3 months. The TCR library was made from RNA extracted from PBMCs. Researchers made TCR beta libraries by using iRepertoire HTBI primers and running Arm-PCR on CDR3 regions. TCRdb fed the multiplex PCR reads into MiXCR, producing one record per CDR3 protein. The sample shows roughly 420,000 distinct CDR3 sequences, around 17% of them seen only once. The data were also submitted as part of a second study, on T cells in Graves' hyperthyroidism and ophthalmopathy.

The sequencing here drew on peripheral blood mononuclear cells (PBMCs), taken at new diagnosis, from a patient treated with antithyroid drugs. The receptor source for this set is a woman under 30 with Graves disease.

Only a few counts were recorded for this clonotype. V is TRBV20-1 and J is TRBJ2-7, with TRBD2 identical over 9 bases. The ends lost 3 bases at V and 5 bases at J; junction bases unmatched: 11. Germline V gene data show CDR1 as DFQATT and CDR2 as SNEGSKA (reference sequence). This CDR3 is built from 15 residues. The chain's CDR3 is CSASGIASGNDEQYF. The CDR3 DNA reads as TGCAGTGCTAGTGGAATTGCTAGCGGGAATGACGAGCAGTACTTC.

The table lists this clonotype with many counts. This sequence joins TRBV5-1 and TRBJ2-3, with D unclear. This CDR3 region has 18 residues. Between the trimmed V and J ends, which lost 0 bases and 2 bases, there was a span of 19 bases. CDR1 and CDR2 (germline): SGHRS, YFSETQ. CDR3 sequence (DNA): TGCGCCAGCAGCTTGGGCCTCAGGTGGTTACCCGACACAGATACGCAGTATTTT. This codes for CASSLGLRWLPDTDTQYF. The variable domain in full, completed from reference TRBV5-1 and TRBJ2-3, reads KAGVTQTPRYLIKTRGQQVTLSCSPISGHRSVSWYQQTPGQGLQFLFEYFSETQRNKGNFPGRFSGRQFSNSRSEMNVSTLELGDSALYLCASSLGLRWLPDTDTQYFGPGTRLTVL.

This clonotype was counted at least ten times. The chain is built from TRBV6-5 and TRBJ2-5; possibly TRBD2 for D (6 bases). This CDR3 has 16 amino acids. Germline V gene lookup returns CDR1 MNHEY and CDR2 SVGAGI. V lost 0 bases and J 2 bases, leaving 13 bases between the germline ends. The CDR3 spells CASSYSTGDLQETQYF. The CDR3 DNA reads as TGTGCCAGCAGTTACTCGACGGGGGACCTACAAGAGACCCAGTACTTC.

With regard to this clonotype: Since a much larger clone is just one base distant, this may be a read error. Here the CDR3 DNA reads TGTGCCAGCAGCCTAGGCGGACAGGACAACTATGGCTACACCTTC. It translates to CASSLGGQDNYGYTF. The chain is built from TRBV3-1 and TRBJ1-2; 7 nucleotides agree with TRBD1. This CDR3 is 15 amino acids long. Per the germline V gene, CDR1 is LGHDT and CDR2 is YNNKEL (reference sequence). V shed 4 bases, J shed 2 bases, and the junction held 7 bases outside the gene matches.

This chain joins TRBV7-9 and TRBJ1-3; TRBD1 aligns across 7 bases. The CDR3 loop spans 16 amino acids. The junction had 6 bases not matched to a gene; V was cut back by 0 bases and J by 4 bases. Germline V gene data show CDR1 as SEHNR and CDR2 as FQNEAQ (reference sequence). CDR3 nucleotides: TGTGCCAGCAGCTTAGCGGAGACAGGGACAGGAAACACCATATATTTT. Translated: CASSLAETGTGNTIYF.

This clonotype was observed at least ten times. The rearrangement joins TRBV14 to TRBJ1-2, with no clear D. This CDR3 has 16 residues. Trimming stripped 1 base from V and 2 bases from J, with 14 bases between. The V gene's germline CDR1 is SGHDN and CDR2 FVKESK. The CDR3 nucleotides read TGTGCCAGCAGCCAAGTCCTCAAACCGGGCAACTATGGCTACACCTTC. This translates into CASSQVLKPGNYGYTF.

In its sample, this clonotype was seen many times. V and J are TRBV30 and TRBJ1-1; D is ambiguous. The CDR3 runs to 12 residues. Germline values: CDR1 GTSNPN, CDR2 SVGIG (reference sequence). Trimming pared 5 bases from V and 3 bases from J, leaving 10 bases between. As DNA, the CDR3 is TGTGCCTGGGACCCCAACGACACTGAAGCTTTCTTT. It specifies CAWDPNDTEAFF.

This clonotype was detected only a few times. The chain joins TRBV15 to TRBJ1-2; TRBD1 aligns across 7 bases. After removal of 0 bases from V and 6 bases from J, the junction contained 10 bases not matched to a gene. The germline V gene encodes CDR1 LNHNV and CDR2 YYDKDF (reference sequence). The CDR3 totals 16 residues. The CDR3 region is CATSRDLSDRADGYTF. Written as DNA, the CDR3 is TGTGCCACCAGCAGAGATCTGAGCGACAGGGCGGATGGCTACACCTTC.

This clonotype was seen a few times. This chain connects TRBV9 to TRBJ1-1; TRBD1 might be the D (6 bases). Deletions cut 0 bases from V and 3 bases from J, with 12 bases between. Germline lookup yields CDR1 SGDLS and CDR2 YYNGEE. The CDR3 covers 15 residues. This CDR3 is CASSVAGEGDTEAFF. The CDR3 nucleotides read TGTGCCAGCAGCGTAGCAGGGGAGGGGGACACTGAAGCTTTCTTT.

This clonotype was observed a handful of times. The rearrangement links TRBV28 to TRBJ1-4; 7 positions match TRBD1. Germline loops: CDR1 MDHEN, CDR2 SYDVKM. After removal of 5 bases from V and 0 bases from J, the junction contained 9 bases not matched to a gene. The CDR3 is made up of 17 amino acids. The CDR3 nucleotides are TGTGCCAGCAGTCCGCCGGGACAGACGACAACTAATGAAAAACTGTTTTTT. It specifies CASSPPGQTTTNEKLFF.

This chain connects TRBV19 to TRBJ1-5, with 7 bases aligning to TRBD1. CDR3 length: 14 residues. After removal of 5 bases from V and 6 bases from J, the junction contained 7 bases not matched to a gene. Germline lookup yields CDR1 LNHDA and CDR2 SQIVND (reference sequence). The CDR3 spells CASSQGGRAQPQHF. CDR3 nucleotides: TGTGCCAGTAGTCAGGGGGGAAGGGCTCAGCCCCAGCATTTT.

The chain has TRBV9 and TRBJ1-2; D gene ambiguous. The CDR3 is 15 amino acids. The V end was cut by 0 bases, the J end by 0 bases, with 9 bases between. CDR1 SGDLS and CDR2 YYNGEE come from the germline V gene. The CDR3 nucleotides are TGTGCCAGCAGCGTAGCTTGGGAGGCTAACTATGGCTACACCTTC. Protein product: CASSVAWEANYGYTF.

Many counts were recorded for this clonotype. V is TRBV2 and J is TRBJ2-1; 9 bases agree with TRBD2. The CDR3 runs 14 residues. V trimming: 6 bases; J trimming: 7 bases; junction bases outside the gene matches: 7. Germline V gives CDR1 SNHLY, CDR2 FYNNEI. CDR3 region: CASRWTSAANEQFF. As DNA, the CDR3 is TGTGCCAGCAGATGGACTAGCGCGGCGAATGAGCAGTTCTTC.

The sample holds many counts of this clonotype. In DNA, the CDR3 is TGCAGTGCTCCGACTAGCGGGAGTTTGCATGAGCAGTTCTTC. This sequence encodes CSAPTSGSLHEQFF. The rearrangement joins TRBV20-1 to TRBJ2-1; 12 bases fit TRBD2. V shed 5 bases, J shed 8 bases, and the junction held 7 bases outside the gene matches. The germline V gene encodes CDR1 DFQATT and CDR2 SNEGSKA (reference sequence). The CDR3 spans 14 residues.

The rearrangement uses TRBV6-2 or TRBV6-3 and TRBJ2-6; possible D gene TRBD2, 6 bases. Germline values: CDR1 MNHEY, CDR2 SVGEGT. Trimming left V 5 bases short and J 0 bases short, with 11 bases between. This CDR3 region has 16 residues. In nucleotides, the CDR3 is TGTGCCAGCAGTGGAGGGAGCCTCTCTGGGGCCAACGTCCTGACTTTC. It specifies CASSGGSLSGANVLTF.

This clonotype has more than one count but fewer than ten. This chain links TRBV11-3 with TRBJ2-1; 13 bases match TRBD2. The germline V gene has CDR1 SGHNT and CDR2 YENEEA. V dropped 5 bases and J dropped 6; count of bases not matched to a gene: 10. The CDR3 contains 17 residues. The CDR3 region is CASSLLHGTSGANEQFF. The DNA for the CDR3 is TGTGCCAGCAGCCTCTTGCACGGGACTAGCGGGGCCAATGAGCAGTTCTTC.

This clonotype showed up many times. The CDR3 reads CASSRAPRTQYF. For the CDR3, the DNA is TGTGCCAGCAGCCGGGCCCCCCGAACGCAGTATTTT. The V gene is TRBV28, the J gene TRBJ2-3; D is undetermined. The V end lost 6 bases, the J end lost 9 bases, and 13 bases lay between the germline ends. This CDR3 is built from 12 residues. Germline assignment: CDR1 MDHEN and CDR2 SYDVKM.

This clonotype appeared a few times. V usage is TRBV12-3 or TRBV12-4 and J usage is TRBJ1-2, with 8 bases fitting TRBD1. The CDR3 contains 15 residues. V lost 2 bases and J lost 8; bases outside the gene matches: 10. The CDR3 nucleotides read TGTGCCAGCAGTTTATGGGGCAGGGGGCTGGAGGGCTACACCTTC. The encoded protein is CASSLWGRGLEGYTF.